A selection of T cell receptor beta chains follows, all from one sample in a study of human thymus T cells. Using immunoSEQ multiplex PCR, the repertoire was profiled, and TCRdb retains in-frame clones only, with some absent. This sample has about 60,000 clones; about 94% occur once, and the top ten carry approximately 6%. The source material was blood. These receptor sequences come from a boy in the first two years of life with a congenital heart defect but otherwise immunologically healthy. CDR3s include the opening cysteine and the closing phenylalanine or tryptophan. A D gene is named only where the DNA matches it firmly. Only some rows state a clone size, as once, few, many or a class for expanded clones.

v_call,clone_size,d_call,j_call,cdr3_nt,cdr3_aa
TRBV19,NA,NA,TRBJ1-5,TGTGCCAGTAGTTCCGGACGAGGACGTGACAATCAGCCCCAGCATTTT,CASSSGRGRDNQPQHF
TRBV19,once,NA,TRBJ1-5,TGTGCCAGTAGTATATTAGGGGGTTATAGCAATCAGCCCCAGCATTTT,CASSILGGYSNQPQHF
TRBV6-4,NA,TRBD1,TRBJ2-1,TGTGCCAGCAGCGAAGACAGGGGGGTCTACAATGAGCAGTTCTTC,CASSEDRGVYNEQFF
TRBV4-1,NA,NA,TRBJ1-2,TGCGCCAGCAGCCAAGAAGAGGGGGGGAACTATGGCTACACCTTC,CASSQEEGGNYGYTF
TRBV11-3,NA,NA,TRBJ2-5,TGTGCCAGCAGCTCCCCGCCCCCGGGGGCCGTCAGCCAAGAGACCCAGTACTTC,CASSSPPPGAVSQETQYF
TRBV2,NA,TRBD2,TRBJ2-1,TGTGCCAGCAGTGATAAGTATAGCGGGGGGGCCTTCTACAATGAGCAGTTCTTC,CASSDKYSGGAFYNEQFF
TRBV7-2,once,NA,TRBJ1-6,TGTGCCAGCAGCTTATTGGGGGAAAATTCACCCCTCCACTTT,CASSLLGENSPLHF
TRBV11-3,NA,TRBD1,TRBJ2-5,TGTGCCAGCAGCTCCTACCGACAGGGGAGAGAGACCCAGTACTTC,CASSSYRQGRETQYF
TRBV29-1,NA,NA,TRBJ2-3,TGCAGCGTTGACGGGAGCACAGATACGCAGTATTTT,CSVDGSTDTQYF
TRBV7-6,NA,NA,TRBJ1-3,TGTGCCAGCAGCTCTGCGGTGGGCCCGGCAGGAGGAAACACCATATATTTT,CASSSAVGPAGGNTIYF
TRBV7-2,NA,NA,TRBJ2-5,TGTGCCAGCAGCTTTGGTTGGGGGGTGGAGACCCAGTACTTC,CASSFGWGVETQYF
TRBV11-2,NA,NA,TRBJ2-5,TGTGCCAGCAGTCTGCCGGGATGGGGGGAGACCCAGTACTTC,CASSLPGWGETQYF
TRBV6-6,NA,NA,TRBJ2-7,TGTGCCAGCAGTACCCCAGACACTCTCTACGAGCAGTACTTC,CASSTPDTLYEQYF
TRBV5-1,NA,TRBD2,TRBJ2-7,TGCGCCAGCAGCCCCGAGGTGGGGACTAGCTCCTACGAGCAGTACTTC,CASSPEVGTSSYEQYF
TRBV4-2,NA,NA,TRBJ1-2,TGTGCCAGCAGCCAAGGGACAACTAACTATGGCTACACCTTC,CASSQGTTNYGYTF
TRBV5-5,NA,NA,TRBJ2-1,TGTGCCAGCAGCTTGAGGGGGGCACGGGGTGGTGAGCAGTTCTTC,CASSLRGARGGEQFF
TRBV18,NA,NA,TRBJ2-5,TGTGCCAGCTCACGGGACAACCAAGAGACCCAGTACTTC,CASSRDNQETQYF
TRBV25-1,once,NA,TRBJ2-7,TGTGCCAGCAGTGAATATAAGGGCTACGAGCAGTACTTC,CASSEYKGYEQYF
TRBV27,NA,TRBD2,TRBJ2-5,TGTGCCAGCAGTCCGCTAGCGGGGGGGCCCCAAGAGACCCAGTACTTC,CASSPLAGGPQETQYF
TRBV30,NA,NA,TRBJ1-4,TGTGCCTGGAGTGTAGGCGGGGTTGGGGAAAAACTGTTTTTT,CAWSVGGVGEKLFF
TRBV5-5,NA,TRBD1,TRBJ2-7,TGTGCCAGCAGCTTTAGGCCGGGACAGGGCTACAGTAAGCAGTACTTC,CASSFRPGQGYSKQYF
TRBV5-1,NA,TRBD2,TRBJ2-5,TGCGCCAGCAGCTTGGCTAGCGGGAGGGGAGAGACCCAGTACTTC,CASSLASGRGETQYF
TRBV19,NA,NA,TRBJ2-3,TGTGCCAGTAGTATAGGACGGTTCCAATGGGATACGCAGTATTTT,CASSIGRFQWDTQYF
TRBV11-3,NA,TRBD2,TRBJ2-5,TGTGCCAGCAGCTTAGTCGGGGGGCAAGAGACCCAGTACTTC,CASSLVGGQETQYF
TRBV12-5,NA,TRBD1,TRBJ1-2,TGTGCTAGTGGCCCCAAGTTTGGAGGGGGCAAGGGTGGCTACACCTTC,CASGPKFGGGKGGYTF
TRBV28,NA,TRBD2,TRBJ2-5,TGTGCCAGCAGTTCAAGGACTAGCGGGAGAGGCGAGACCCAGTACTTC,CASSSRTSGRGETQYF
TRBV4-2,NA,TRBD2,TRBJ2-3,TGTGCCAGCAGCCCCACCCGAGTTAGCGGGAGGAGAGATACGCAGTATTTT,CASSPTRVSGRRDTQYF
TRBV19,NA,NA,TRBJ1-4,TGTGCCAGTAGTACCGCGTGGGCTTCCGATTTCGAAAAACTGTTTTTT,CASSTAWASDFEKLFF
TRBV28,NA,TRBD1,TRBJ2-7,TGTGCCAGCATTAGGGACAGGGCTTACGAGCAGTACTTC,CASIRDRAYEQYF
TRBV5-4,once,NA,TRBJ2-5,TGTGCCAGCAGCCCGTTACAACAGAGGCTCCAAGAGACCCAGTACTTC,CASSPLQQRLQETQYF
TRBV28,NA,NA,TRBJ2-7,TGTGCCAGCATGGGACCCTACGAGCAGTACTTC,CASMGPYEQYF
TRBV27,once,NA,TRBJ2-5,TGTGCCAGCACCCATCCAGCGGAGACCCAGTACTTC,CASTHPAETQYF
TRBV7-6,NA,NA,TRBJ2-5,TGTGCCAGCAGCTCTCGGGGGCAGACCCAGTACTTC,CASSSRGQTQYF
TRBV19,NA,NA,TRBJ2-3,TGTGCCAGTAGTATAGCTTCCGCGGTTGGAGATACGCAGTATTTT,CASSIASAVGDTQYF
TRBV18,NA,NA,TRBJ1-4,TGTGCCAGCTCACCCCGGGATCCGGCAACTAATGAAAAACTGTTTTTT,CASSPRDPATNEKLFF
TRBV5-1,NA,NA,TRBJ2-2,TGCGCCAGCAGCTCCCCCGCGTGGTCCGGGGAGCTGTTTTTT,CASSSPAWSGELFF
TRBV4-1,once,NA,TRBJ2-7,TGCGCCAGCAGCCAAGCTCCAGGGGCCTACGAGCAGTACTTC,CASSQAPGAYEQYF
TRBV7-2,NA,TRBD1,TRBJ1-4,TGTGCCAGCAGCTTAGTTACCGGGACAGGGTTAAAACTGTTTTTT,CASSLVTGTGLKLFF
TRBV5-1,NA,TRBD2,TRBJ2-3,TGCGCCAGCAGCTTGGCCGGACTAGCGCGGACAGATACGCAGTATTTT,CASSLAGLARTDTQYF
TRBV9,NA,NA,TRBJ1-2,TGTGCCAGCAGCGTAGGGGGGGAAGGAGGCTACACCTTC,CASSVGGEGGYTF
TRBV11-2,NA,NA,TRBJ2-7,TGTGCCAGCAGCTTAGGGCGGAATCAGTACTTC,CASSLGRNQYF
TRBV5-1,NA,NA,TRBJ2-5,TGCGCCAGCAGCTTGGAGGGGTACCAAGAGACCCAGTACTTC,CASSLEGYQETQYF
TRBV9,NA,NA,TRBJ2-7,TGTGCCAGCAGCCCCCAGATAGGGTGGGAGCAGTACTTC,CASSPQIGWEQYF
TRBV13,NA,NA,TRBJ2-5,TGTGCCAGCAGCTTGGGGTGGGAGACCCAGTACTTC,CASSLGWETQYF
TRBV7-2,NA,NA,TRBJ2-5,TGTGCCAGCAGCTTAGGGGTCCTGTCAGAGACCCAGTACTTC,CASSLGVLSETQYF
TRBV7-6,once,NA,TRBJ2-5,TGTGCCAGCAGCCACTTTGAGGGGGTTAAAGAGACCCAGTACTTC,CASSHFEGVKETQYF
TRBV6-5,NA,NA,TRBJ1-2,TGTGCCAGCAGCCCCGGCCGGGAGAGCTACACCTTC,CASSPGRESYTF
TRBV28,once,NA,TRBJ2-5,TGTGCCAGCAGTCCGAGGGAGACCCAGTACTTC,CASSPRETQYF
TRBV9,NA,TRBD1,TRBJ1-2,TGTGCCAGCAGCCCCGGACAGGTTCACGGCTACACCTTC,CASSPGQVHGYTF
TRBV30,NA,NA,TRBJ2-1,TGTGCCTGGAGTAAACGGGACTCCTACAATGAGCAGTTCTTC,CAWSKRDSYNEQFF
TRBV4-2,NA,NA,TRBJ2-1,TGTGCCAGCAGCCAAGGGCGCAGTGAGCAGTTCTTC,CASSQGRSEQFF
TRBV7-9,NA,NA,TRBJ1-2,TGTGCCAGCAGCGCGACGGCCAGGGAGGTGAACTATGGCTACACCTTC,CASSATAREVNYGYTF
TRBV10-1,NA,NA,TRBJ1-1,TGCGCCAGCAGTGAGAGAAGGGGGAAAACTGAAGCTTTCTTT,CASSERRGKTEAFF
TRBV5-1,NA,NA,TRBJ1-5,TGCGCCAGCAGGAGGACAGTGGATAGCAATCAGCCCCAGCATTTT,CASRRTVDSNQPQHF
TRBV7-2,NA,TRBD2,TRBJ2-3,TGTGCCAGCAGCTCGGGGACTAGCGGGAGATATACGCAGTATTTT,CASSSGTSGRYTQYF
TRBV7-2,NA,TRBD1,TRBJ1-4,TGTGCCAGCAGCTTAGCAGGGGGCGGGGGAAAACTGTTTTTT,CASSLAGGGGKLFF
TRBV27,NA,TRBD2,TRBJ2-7,TGTGCCAGCAGTTTATCCAAGCGGGGGCAACACGAGCAGTACTTC,CASSLSKRGQHEQYF
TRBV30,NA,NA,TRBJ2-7,TGTGCCTGGAGTTCAGGGTCCTACGAGCAGTACTTC,CAWSSGSYEQYF
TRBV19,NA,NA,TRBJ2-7,TGTGCCAGTAGCCAGGTGACGGGGTACGAGCAGTACTTC,CASSQVTGYEQYF